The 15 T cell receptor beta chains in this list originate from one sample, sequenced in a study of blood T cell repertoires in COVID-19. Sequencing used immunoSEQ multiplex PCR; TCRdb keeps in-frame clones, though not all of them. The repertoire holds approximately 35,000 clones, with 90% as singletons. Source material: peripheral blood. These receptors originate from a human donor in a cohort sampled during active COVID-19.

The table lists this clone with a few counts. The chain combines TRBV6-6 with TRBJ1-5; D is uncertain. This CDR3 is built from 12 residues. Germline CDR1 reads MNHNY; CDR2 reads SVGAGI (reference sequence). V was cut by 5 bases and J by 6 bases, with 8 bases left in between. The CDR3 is CASSHGGQPQHF. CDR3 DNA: TGTGCCAGCAGTCACGGCGGTCAGCCCCAGCATTTT.

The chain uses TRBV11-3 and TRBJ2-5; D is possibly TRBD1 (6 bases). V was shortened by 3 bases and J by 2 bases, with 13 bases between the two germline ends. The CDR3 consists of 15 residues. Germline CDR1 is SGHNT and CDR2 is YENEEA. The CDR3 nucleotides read TGTGCCAGCAGCTTGAACTCCGGACAGCAAGAGACCCAGTACTTC. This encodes CASSLNSGQQETQYF.

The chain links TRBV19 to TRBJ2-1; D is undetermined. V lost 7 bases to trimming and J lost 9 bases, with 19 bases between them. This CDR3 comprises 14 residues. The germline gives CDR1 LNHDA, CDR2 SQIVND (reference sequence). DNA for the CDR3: TGTGCCAGTATAGGCGGTGCCCTAGGCAGTGAGCAGTTCTTC. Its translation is CASIGGALGSEQFF. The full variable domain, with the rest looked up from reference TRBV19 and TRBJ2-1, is DGGITQSPKYLFRKEGQNVTLSCEQNLNHDAMYWYRQDPGQGLRLIYYSQIVNDFQKGDIAEGYSVSREKKESFPLTVTSAQKNPTAFYLCASIGGALGSEQFFGPGTRLTVL.

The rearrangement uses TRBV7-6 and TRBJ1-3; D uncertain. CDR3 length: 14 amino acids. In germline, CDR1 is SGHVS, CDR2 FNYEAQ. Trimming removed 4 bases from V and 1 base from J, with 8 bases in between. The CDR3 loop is CASSSQISGNTIYF. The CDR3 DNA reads TGTGCCAGCAGCTCACAGATTTCTGGAAACACCATATATTTT.

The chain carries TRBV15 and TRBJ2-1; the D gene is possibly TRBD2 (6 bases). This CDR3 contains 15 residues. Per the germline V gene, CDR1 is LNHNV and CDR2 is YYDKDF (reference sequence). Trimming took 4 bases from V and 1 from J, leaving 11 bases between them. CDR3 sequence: CATSKDRESYNEQFF. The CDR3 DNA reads TGTGCCACCAGCAAAGACCGGGAGTCCTACAATGAGCAGTTCTTC.

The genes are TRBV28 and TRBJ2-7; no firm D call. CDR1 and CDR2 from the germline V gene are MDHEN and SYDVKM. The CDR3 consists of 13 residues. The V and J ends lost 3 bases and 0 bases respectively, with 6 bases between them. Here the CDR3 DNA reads TGTGCCAGCAGTTTTGGCGGCTCCTACGAGCAGTACTTC. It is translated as CASSFGGSYEQYF. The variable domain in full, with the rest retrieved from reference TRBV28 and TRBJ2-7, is DVKVTQSSRYLVKRTGEKVFLECVQDMDHENMFWYRQDPGLGLRLIYFSYDVKMKEKGDIPEGYSVSREKKERFSLILESASTNQTSMYLCASSFGGSYEQYFGPGTRLTVT.

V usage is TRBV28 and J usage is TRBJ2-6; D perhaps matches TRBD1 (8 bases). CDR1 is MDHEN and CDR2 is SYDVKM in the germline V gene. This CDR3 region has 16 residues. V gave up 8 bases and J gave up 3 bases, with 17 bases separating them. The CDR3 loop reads CASRGGRGLGANVLTF. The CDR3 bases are TGTGCCAGCCGCGGGGGCAGGGGGCTTGGGGCCAACGTCCTGACTTTC.

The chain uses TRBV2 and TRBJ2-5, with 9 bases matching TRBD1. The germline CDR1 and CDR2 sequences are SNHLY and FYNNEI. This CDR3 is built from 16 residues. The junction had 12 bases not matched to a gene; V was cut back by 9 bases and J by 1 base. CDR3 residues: CARLQQGAATQETQYF. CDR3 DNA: TGTGCCAGACTTCAACAGGGGGCCGCTACCCAAGAGACCCAGTACTTC. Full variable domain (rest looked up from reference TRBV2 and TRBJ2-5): EPEVTQTPSHQVTQMGQEVILRCVPISNHLYFYWYRQILGQKVEFLVSFYNNEISEKSEIFDDQFSVERPDGSNFTLKIRSTKLEDSAMYFCARLQQGAATQETQYFGPGTRLLVL.

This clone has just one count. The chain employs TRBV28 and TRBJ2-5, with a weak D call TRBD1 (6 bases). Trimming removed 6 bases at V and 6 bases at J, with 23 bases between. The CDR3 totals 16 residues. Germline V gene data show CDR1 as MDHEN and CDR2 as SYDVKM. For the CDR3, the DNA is TGTGCCAGCAGGATTTCCTTGACAGGCCTACAGAAGACCCAGTACTTC. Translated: CASRISLTGLQKTQYF.

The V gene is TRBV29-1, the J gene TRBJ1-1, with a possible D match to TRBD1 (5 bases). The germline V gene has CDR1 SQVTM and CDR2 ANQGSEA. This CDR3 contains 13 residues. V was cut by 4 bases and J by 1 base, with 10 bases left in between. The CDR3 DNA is TGCAGCGTTGGGCGGGGGGAGAACACTGAAGCTTTCTTT. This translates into CSVGRGENTEAFF.

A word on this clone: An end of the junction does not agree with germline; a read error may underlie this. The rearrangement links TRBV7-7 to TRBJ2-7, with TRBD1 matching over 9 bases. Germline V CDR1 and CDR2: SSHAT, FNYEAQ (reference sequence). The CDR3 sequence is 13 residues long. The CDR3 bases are TGTGCTAGCAGCTCCGGGACAGGGAGCGAGCAGTACTTC. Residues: CASSSGTGSEQYF.

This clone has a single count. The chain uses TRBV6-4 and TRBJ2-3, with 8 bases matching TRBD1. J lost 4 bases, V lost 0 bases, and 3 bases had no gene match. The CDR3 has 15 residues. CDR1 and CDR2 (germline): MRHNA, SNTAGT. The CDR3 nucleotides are TGTGCCAGCAGTGACTCGGCAGGGGGCCCAGATACGCAGTATTTT. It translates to CASSDSAGGPDTQYF.

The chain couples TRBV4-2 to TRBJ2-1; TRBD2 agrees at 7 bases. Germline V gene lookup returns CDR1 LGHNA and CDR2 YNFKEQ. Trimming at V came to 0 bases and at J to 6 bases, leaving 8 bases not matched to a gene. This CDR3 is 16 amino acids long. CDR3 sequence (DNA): TGTGCCAGCAGCCAAGATCCACTAGCGACGCCCAATGAGCAGTTCTTC. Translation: CASSQDPLATPNEQFF.

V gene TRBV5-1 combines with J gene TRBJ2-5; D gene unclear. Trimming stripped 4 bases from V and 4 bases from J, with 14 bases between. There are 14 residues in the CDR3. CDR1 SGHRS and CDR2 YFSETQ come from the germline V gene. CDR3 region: CASSTRTGGETQYF. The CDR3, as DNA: TGCGCCAGCAGCACGAGAACGGGTGGAGAGACCCAGTACTTC.

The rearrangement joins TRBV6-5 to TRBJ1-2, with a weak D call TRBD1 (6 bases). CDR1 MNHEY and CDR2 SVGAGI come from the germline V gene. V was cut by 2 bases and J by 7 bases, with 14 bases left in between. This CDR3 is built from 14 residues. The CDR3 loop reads CASSYTGSVSGYTF. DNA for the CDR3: TGTGCCAGCAGTTACACAGGGTCGGTATCTGGCTACACCTTC.